This is a list of T cell receptor beta chains from one sample in a study of blood T cells in healthy people across ages. A single record per CDR3 protein comes from TCRdb applying MiXCR to the 5' RACE reads. The sample has 800,000 or so distinct CDR3 sequences, about 62% seen once. The sequenced material came from blood. All receptors come from a man younger than 40 in good health. CDR3s include the opening cysteine and the closing phenylalanine or tryptophan. D genes are given only for firm matches. Expanded clones are given a class, and other clones once, few, many or no size at all.

cdr3_length clone_size j_call d_call v_call cdr3_aa cdr3_nt
12 NA TRBJ1-1 TRBD1 TRBV30 CAWGGTGTLTFF TGTGCCTGGGGAGGGACAGGGACCCTGACTTTCTTT
13 NA TRBJ2-7 NA TRBV4-3 CASSQGGIYEQYF TGCGCCAGCAGCCAAGGAGGCATCTACGAGCAGTACTTC
14 NA TRBJ2-7 TRBD1 TRBV5-1 CASSRTGDSYEQYF TGCGCCAGCAGCCGGACAGGGGATTCCTACGAGCAGTACTTC
18 NA TRBJ1-5 TRBD1 TRBV6-2/TRBV6-3 CASSYKGQGTFSNQPQHF TGTGCCAGCAGTTACAAAGGACAGGGGACGTTCAGCAATCAGCCCCAGCATTTT
15 NA TRBJ2-7 NA TRBV6-5 CASSYSSLGSHEQYF TGTGCCAGCAGTTACTCGAGTTTGGGGTCCCACGAGCAGTACTTC
14 NA TRBJ1-1 NA TRBV27 CASRRQGTTTEAFF TGTGCCAGCAGACGGCAGGGGACAACCACTGAAGCTTTCTTT
18 NA TRBJ1-4 NA TRBV7-8 CASSLALGVGATNEKLFF TGTGCCAGCAGCTTAGCGTTAGGGGTCGGGGCAACTAATGAAAAACTGTTTTTT
13 NA TRBJ2-7 TRBD2 TRBV6-2/TRBV6-3 CASSYPGGYEQYF TGTGCCAGCAGTTATCCGGGGGGGTACGAGCAGTACTTC
16 NA TRBJ1-2 NA TRBV2 CASSEYRQTPSYGYTF TGTGCCAGCAGTGAATACAGGCAGACTCCAAGCTATGGCTACACCTTC
15 NA TRBJ2-7 NA TRBV15 CATSTGRGITYEQYF TGTGCCACCAGCACCGGGCGGGGAATAACCTACGAGCAGTACTTC
17 few TRBJ2-4 TRBD1 TRBV7-9 CASSPPETGIAKNIQYF TGTGCCAGCAGCCCCCCCGAGACAGGGATAGCCAAAAACATTCAGTACTTC
14 NA TRBJ2-7 NA TRBV20-1 CSVDTGWDSYEQYF TGCAGTGTTGATACAGGGTGGGACTCCTACGAGCAGTACTTC
15 NA TRBJ1-1 NA TRBV3-1 CASSQDGHQRAEAFF TGTGCCAGCAGCCAAGATGGACACCAGCGCGCTGAAGCTTTCTTT
14 NA TRBJ2-3 TRBD1 TRBV2 CARRGPNQDNTQYF TGTGCCAGGAGGGGGCCAAACCAAGACAATACGCAGTATTTT
18 NA TRBJ2-3 TRBD2 TRBV14 CASSQEVKERGYTDTQYF TGTGCCAGCAGCCAAGAAGTGAAAGAGCGGGGTTACACAGATACGCAGTATTTT
17 NA TRBJ2-4 TRBD2 TRBV20-1 CSASRVASGGTKNIQYF TGCAGTGCTAGTAGGGTGGCTAGCGGGGGGACCAAAAACATTCAGTACTTC
11 NA TRBJ2-5 NA TRBV20-1 CSALRDETQYF TGCAGTGCTCTTAGGGACGAGACCCAGTACTTC
14 NA TRBJ2-4 NA TRBV7-2 CASSPTIAKNIQYF TGTGCCAGCAGCCCTACTATTGCCAAAAACATTCAGTACTTC
16 NA TRBJ2-1 TRBD2 TRBV2 CASSGTSGGSLNEQFF TGTGCCAGCAGTGGGACTAGCGGGGGCTCTCTCAATGAGCAGTTCTTC
13 NA TRBJ2-5 TRBD2 TRBV6-2/TRBV6-3 CASRRGGEETQYF TGTGCCAGCAGGCGGGGGGGTGAAGAGACCCAGTACTTC
16 NA TRBJ2-7 NA TRBV15 CATSRGTVIPSYEQYF TGTGCCACCAGCAGAGGAACAGTTATACCCTCCTACGAGCAGTACTTC
15 few TRBJ1-1 NA TRBV18 CASSPAKPHDTEAFF TGTGCCAGCTCACCAGCCAAACCCCATGACACTGAAGCTTTCTTT
15 NA TRBJ2-7 TRBD2 TRBV4-3 CASSQAPGLAYEQYF TGCGCCAGCAGCCAAGCTCCGGGACTAGCCTACGAGCAGTACTTC
14 NA TRBJ2-5 NA TRBV28 CASSFLRTQETQYF TGTGCCAGCAGTTTTTTACGGACACAAGAGACCCAGTACTTC
15 few TRBJ2-1 NA TRBV7-8 CASSPAQGSYNEQFF TGTGCCAGCAGCCCAGCCCAGGGTTCCTACAATGAGCAGTTCTTC
15 once TRBJ2-5 NA TRBV9 CASSVGARGRETQYF TGTGCCAGCAGCGTAGGAGCCAGAGGCAGAGAGACCCAGTACTTC
14 few TRBJ2-3 TRBD2 TRBV6-6 CASTYGGGTDTQYF TGTGCCAGCACCTACGGGGGGGGCACAGATACGCAGTATTTT
14 NA TRBJ1-6 NA TRBV5-1 CASSGDADNSPLHF TGCGCCAGCAGCGGGGACGCTGATAATTCACCCCTCCACTTT
16 NA TRBJ1-2 NA TRBV3-1 CASSQDIGGGIYGYTF TGTGCCAGCAGCCAAGATATAGGGGGAGGAATCTATGGCTACACCTTC
17 NA TRBJ2-6 NA TRBV7-3 CASSLYRGSSGANVLTF TGTGCCAGCAGCTTATATCGGGGAAGCTCTGGGGCCAACGTCCTGACTTTC
15 NA TRBJ1-3 NA TRBV6-5 CASSTVQGLTNAIYF TGTGCCAGCAGCACCGTACAGGGTCTTACGAACGCCATATATTTT
13 once TRBJ1-2 NA TRBV6-5 CASSYRVYDGYTF TGTGCCAGCAGTTATAGGGTCTACGATGGCTACACCTTC
14 NA TRBJ1-2 NA TRBV11-2 CASSPRTDSYGYTF TGTGCCAGCAGCCCGCGGACAGACAGTTATGGCTACACCTTC
18 once TRBJ2-1 TRBD2 TRBV10-3 CAISGGPSGGISTNEQFF TGTGCCATCAGTGGGGGCCCTAGCGGGGGGATCTCAACCAATGAGCAGTTCTTC
12 NA TRBJ2-7 NA TRBV10-2 CASSAGNHEQYF TGCGCCAGCAGTGCAGGGAACCACGAGCAGTACTTC
15 few TRBJ2-3 NA TRBV5-1 CASSFRREGADTQYF TGCGCCAGCAGCTTCAGACGCGAGGGCGCAGATACGCAGTATTTT
14 NA TRBJ2-2 NA TRBV12-3/TRBV12-4 CASSPRRDTGELFF TGTGCCAGCAGTCCCAGGCGAGACACCGGGGAGCTGTTTTTT
16 few TRBJ1-4 NA TRBV25-1 CASSESVRPPNEKLFF TGTGCCAGCAGTGAATCAGTTAGACCGCCTAATGAAAAACTGTTTTTT
15 NA TRBJ2-7 TRBD2 TRBV6-2/TRBV6-3 CASSYAQRGPYEQYF TGTGCCAGCAGTTACGCCCAGCGGGGGCCCTACGAGCAGTACTTC
14 NA TRBJ1-6 TRBD1 TRBV15 CATSPDRGNSPLHF TGTGCCACCAGCCCGGACAGGGGTAATTCACCCCTCCACTTT
19 NA TRBJ2-1 TRBD2 TRBV4-3 CASSQDGLAGGQGYNEQFF TGCGCCAGCAGCCAAGATGGGCTAGCGGGGGGGCAGGGATACAATGAGCAGTTCTTC
14 NA TRBJ1-1 NA TRBV20-1 CSARDGVLNTEAFF TGCAGTGCTAGAGATGGGGTTTTGAACACTGAAGCTTTCTTT
12 few TRBJ1-6 NA TRBV7-2 CASSSNDSPLHF TGTGCCAGCAGCTCGAATGATTCACCCCTCCACTTT
17 NA TRBJ2-1 TRBD2 TRBV29-1 CSAGLAGGRSSYNEQFF TGCAGCGCTGGACTAGCGGGGGGCCGCAGCTCCTACAATGAGCAGTTCTTC
15 NA TRBJ1-5 NA TRBV20-1 CSARVGQGGNQPQHF TGCAGTGCTAGAGTAGGCCAGGGTGGCAATCAGCCCCAGCATTTT
14 NA TRBJ2-1 TRBD2 TRBV28 CASSPSLAGGQQFF TGTGCCAGCAGTCCTTCTCTAGCGGGGGGGCAGCAGTTCTTC
13 NA TRBJ2-7 NA TRBV6-5 CASSYSNRYEQYF TGTGCCAGCAGTTACTCGAACAGATACGAGCAGTACTTC
12 NA TRBJ2-7 NA TRBV20-1 CSVRIGAYEQYF TGCAGTGTAAGGATTGGGGCCTACGAGCAGTACTTC
10 few TRBJ1-1 NA TRBV29-1 CSVVGEAAFF TGCAGCGTTGTCGGGGAGGCAGCTTTCTTT
16 few TRBJ2-3 TRBD2 TRBV6-5 CASSYSSLLAADTQYF TGTGCCAGCAGTTACTCGTCCCTACTAGCGGCAGATACGCAGTATTTT
12 NA TRBJ2-7 TRBD1 TRBV20-1 CSPRDSFYEQYF TGCAGTCCAAGGGACAGTTTCTACGAGCAGTACTTC
16 NA TRBJ2-1 TRBD2 TRBV7-7 CASSLASSGAYNEQFF TGTGCTAGCAGCTTAGCCTCTAGCGGGGCCTACAATGAGCAGTTCTTC
10 once TRBJ2-2 NA TRBV29-1 CSVNTGELFF TGCAGCGTGAACACCGGGGAGCTGTTTTTT
16 NA TRBJ2-5 TRBD2 TRBV6-6 CASSFRTSGAQETQYF TGTGCCAGCAGTTTCCGGACTAGCGGGGCCCAAGAGACCCAGTACTTC
15 few TRBJ2-5 TRBD1 TRBV4-3 CASSLGTGALETQYF TGCGCCAGCAGCCTCGGGACAGGGGCGCTAGAGACCCAGTACTTC